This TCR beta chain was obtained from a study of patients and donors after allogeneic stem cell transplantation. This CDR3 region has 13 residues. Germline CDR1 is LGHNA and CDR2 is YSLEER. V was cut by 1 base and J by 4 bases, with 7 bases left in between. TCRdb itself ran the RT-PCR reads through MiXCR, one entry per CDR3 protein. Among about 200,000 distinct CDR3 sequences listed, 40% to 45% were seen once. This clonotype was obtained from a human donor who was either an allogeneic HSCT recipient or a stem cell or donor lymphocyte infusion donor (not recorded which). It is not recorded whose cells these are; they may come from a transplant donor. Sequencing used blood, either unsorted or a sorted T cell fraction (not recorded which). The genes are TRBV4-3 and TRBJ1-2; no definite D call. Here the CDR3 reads CASSQADGYGYTF. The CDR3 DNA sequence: TGCGCCAGCAGCCAAGCTGACGGCTATGGCTACACCTTC.